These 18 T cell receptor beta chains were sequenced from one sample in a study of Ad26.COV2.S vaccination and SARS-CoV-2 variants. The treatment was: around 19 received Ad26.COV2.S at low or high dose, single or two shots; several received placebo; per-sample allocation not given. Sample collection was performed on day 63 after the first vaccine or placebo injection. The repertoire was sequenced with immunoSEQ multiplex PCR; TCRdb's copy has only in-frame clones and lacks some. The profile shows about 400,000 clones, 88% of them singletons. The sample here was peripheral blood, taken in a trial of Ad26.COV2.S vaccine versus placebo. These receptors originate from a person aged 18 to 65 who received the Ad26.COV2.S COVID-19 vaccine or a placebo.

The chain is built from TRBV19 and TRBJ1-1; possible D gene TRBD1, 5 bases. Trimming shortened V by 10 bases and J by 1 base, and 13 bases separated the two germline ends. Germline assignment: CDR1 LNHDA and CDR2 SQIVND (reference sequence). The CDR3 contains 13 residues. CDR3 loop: CATRSTANTEAFF. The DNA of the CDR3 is TGTGCCACTCGCTCGACAGCGAACACTGAAGCTTTCTTT.

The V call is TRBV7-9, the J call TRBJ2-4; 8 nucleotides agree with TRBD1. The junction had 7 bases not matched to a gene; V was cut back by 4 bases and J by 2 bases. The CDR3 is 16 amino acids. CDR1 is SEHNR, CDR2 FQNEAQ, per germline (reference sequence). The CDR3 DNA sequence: TGTGCCAGCAGCTCCTTACAGGGGGTGACCAAAAACATTCAGTACTTC. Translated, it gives CASSSLQGVTKNIQYF.

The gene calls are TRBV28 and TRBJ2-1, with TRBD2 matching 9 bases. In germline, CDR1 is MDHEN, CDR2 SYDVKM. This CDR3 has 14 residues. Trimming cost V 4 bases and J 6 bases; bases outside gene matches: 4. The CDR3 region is CASSSGLAGNEQFF. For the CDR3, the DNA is TGTGCCAGCAGTTCGGGACTAGCCGGCAATGAGCAGTTCTTC.

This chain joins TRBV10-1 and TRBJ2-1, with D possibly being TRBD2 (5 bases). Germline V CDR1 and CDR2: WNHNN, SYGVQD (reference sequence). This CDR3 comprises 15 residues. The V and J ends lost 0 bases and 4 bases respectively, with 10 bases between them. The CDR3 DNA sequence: TGCGCCAGCAGTGAGTCCGGGGAGCCGTACAATGAGCAGTTCTTC. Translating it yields CASSESGEPYNEQFF.

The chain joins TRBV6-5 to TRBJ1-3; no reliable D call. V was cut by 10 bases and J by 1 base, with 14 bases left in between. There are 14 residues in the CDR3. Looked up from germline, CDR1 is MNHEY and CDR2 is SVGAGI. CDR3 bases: TGTGCCACCATGACGTACTCTTCTGGAAACACCATATATTTT. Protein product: CATMTYSSGNTIYF.

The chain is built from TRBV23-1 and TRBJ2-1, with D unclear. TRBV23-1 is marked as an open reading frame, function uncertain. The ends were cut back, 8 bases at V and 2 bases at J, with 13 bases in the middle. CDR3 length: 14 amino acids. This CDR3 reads CASPHMNPYNEQFF. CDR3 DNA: TGCGCCAGCCCTCACATGAACCCCTACAATGAGCAGTTCTTC.

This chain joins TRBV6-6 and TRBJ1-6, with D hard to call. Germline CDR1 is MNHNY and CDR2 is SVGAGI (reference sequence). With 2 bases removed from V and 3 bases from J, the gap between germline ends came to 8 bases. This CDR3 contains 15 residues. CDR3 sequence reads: CASSYRHDYNSPLHF. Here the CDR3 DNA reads TGTGCCAGCAGTTACCGGCATGACTATAATTCACCCCTCCACTTT.

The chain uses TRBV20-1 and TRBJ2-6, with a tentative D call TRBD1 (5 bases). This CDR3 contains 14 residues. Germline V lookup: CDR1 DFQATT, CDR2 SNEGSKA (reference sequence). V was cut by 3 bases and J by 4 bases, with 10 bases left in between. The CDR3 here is CSASPGKGANVLTF. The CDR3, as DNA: TGCAGTGCTAGTCCAGGGAAGGGGGCCAACGTCCTGACTTTC.

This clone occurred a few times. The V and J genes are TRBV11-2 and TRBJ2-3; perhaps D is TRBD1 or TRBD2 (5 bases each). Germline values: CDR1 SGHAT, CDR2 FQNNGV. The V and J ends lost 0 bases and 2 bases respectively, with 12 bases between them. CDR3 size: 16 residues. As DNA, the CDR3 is TGTGCCAGCAGCTTAGACCCGGGACCACCCACAGATACGCAGTATTTT. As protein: CASSLDPGPPTDTQYF. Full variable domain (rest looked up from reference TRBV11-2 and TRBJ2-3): EAGVAQSPRYKIIEKRQSVAFWCNPISGHATLYWYQQILGQGPKLLIQFQNNGVVDDSQLPKDRFSAERLKGVDSTLKIQPAKLEDSAVYLCASSLDPGPPTDTQYFGPGTRLTVL.

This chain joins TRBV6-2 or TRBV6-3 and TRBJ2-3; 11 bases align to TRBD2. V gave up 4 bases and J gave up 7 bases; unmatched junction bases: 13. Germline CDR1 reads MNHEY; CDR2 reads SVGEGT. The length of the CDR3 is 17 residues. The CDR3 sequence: CASSLTLAGDPVNTQYF. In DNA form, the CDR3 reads TGTGCCAGCAGTTTGACACTAGCGGGGGACCCCGTGAATACGCAGTATTTT.

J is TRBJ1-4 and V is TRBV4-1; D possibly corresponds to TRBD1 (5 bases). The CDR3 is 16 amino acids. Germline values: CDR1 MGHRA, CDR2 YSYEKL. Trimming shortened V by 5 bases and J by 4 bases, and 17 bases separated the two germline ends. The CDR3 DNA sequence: TGCGCCAGCAGCGAAACGGCAGGGCAGGATAATGAAAAACTGTTTTTT. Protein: CASSETAGQDNEKLFF.

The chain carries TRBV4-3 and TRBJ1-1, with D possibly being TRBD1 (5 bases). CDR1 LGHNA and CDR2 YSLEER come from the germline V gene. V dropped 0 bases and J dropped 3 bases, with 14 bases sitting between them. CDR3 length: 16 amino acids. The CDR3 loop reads CASSQDIGTRHTEAFF. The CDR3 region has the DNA TGCGCCAGCAGCCAAGATATCGGGACCAGACACACTGAAGCTTTCTTT.

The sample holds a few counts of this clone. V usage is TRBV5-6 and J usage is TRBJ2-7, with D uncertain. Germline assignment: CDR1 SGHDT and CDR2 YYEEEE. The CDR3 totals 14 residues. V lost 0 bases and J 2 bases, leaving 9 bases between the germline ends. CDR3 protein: CASSLVSVAYEQYF. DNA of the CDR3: TGTGCCAGCAGCTTGGTTTCAGTTGCCTACGAGCAGTACTTC.

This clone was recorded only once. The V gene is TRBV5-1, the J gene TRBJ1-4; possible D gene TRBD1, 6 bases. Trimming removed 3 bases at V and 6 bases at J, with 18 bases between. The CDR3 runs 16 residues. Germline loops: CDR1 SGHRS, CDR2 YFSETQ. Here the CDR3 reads CASSSPSGGRDEKLFF. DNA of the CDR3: TGCGCCAGCAGCTCCCCCTCGGGGGGGCGTGATGAAAAACTGTTTTTT.

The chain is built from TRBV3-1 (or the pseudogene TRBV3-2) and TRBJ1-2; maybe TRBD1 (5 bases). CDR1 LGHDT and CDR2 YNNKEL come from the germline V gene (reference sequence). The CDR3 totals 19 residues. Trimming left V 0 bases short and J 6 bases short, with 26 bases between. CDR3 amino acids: CASSQDRVNRLGPRDGYTF. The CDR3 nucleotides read TGTGCCAGCAGCCAAGACCGGGTCAACCGGTTGGGGCCTCGGGATGGCTACACCTTC.

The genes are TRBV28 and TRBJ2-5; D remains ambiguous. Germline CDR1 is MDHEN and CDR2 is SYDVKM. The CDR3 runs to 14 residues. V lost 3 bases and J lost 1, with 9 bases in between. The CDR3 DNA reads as TGTGCCAGCAGTTTTGGCCACCTCCAAGAGACCCAGTACTTC. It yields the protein CASSFGHLQETQYF.

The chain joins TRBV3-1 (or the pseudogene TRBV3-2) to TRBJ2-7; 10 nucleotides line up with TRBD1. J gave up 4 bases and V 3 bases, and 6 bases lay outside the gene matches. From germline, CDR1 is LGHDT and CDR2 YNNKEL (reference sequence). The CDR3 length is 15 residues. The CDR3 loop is CASSQTPGQGYEQYF. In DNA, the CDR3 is TGTGCCAGCAGCCAGACACCGGGACAGGGGTACGAGCAGTACTTC.

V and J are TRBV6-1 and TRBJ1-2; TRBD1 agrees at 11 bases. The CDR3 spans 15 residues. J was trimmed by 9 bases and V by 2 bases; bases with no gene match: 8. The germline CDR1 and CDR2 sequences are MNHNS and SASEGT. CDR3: CASSETRTGGASYTF. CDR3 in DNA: TGTGCCAGCAGTGAAACCCGGACAGGGGGCGCGAGCTACACCTTC.